Listed here are 17 T cell receptor beta chains from one sample, sequenced in a study of T cells after yellow fever vaccination. Via MiXCR, TCRdb re-called the 5' RACE reads, giving one row per CDR3 protein. Here the sample spans approximately 120,000 distinct CDR3 sequences, approximately 8.4% being singletons. Sequencing used CD8+ T cells sorted from PBMCs, obtained on the day of the yellow fever booster vaccination. The receptors derive from a man aged 18 to 35 who received the YFV17D yellow fever vaccine.

This clonotype was seen a few times. J is TRBJ1-2 and V is TRBV2; TRBD1 aligns across 8 bases. V shed 6 bases and J 7 bases; nucleotides not matched to a gene: 13. The germline gives CDR1 SNHLY, CDR2 FYNNEI. The CDR3 consists of 15 residues. This chain's CDR3 is CASRGIGTGISGYTF. The CDR3 nucleotides are TGTGCCAGCAGGGGGATCGGGACAGGAATCTCTGGCTACACCTTC.

This sequence joins TRBV4-2 and TRBJ2-7; TRBD1 or TRBD2 may be the D gene (7 bases each). Per germline, CDR1 LGHNA and CDR2 YNFKEQ. The germline V and J ends were trimmed by 3 bases and 1 base, with 13 bases remaining between them. The CDR3 runs 15 residues. CDR3 sequence (DNA): TGTGCCAGCAGCCATCCCCAGGGGGGGTCCTACGAGCAGTACTTC. It specifies CASSHPQGGSYEQYF.

The CDR3 here is CASSTNEKLFF. The CDR3 nucleotides are TGTGCCAGCAGCACTAATGAAAAACTGTTTTTT. V and J are TRBV5-4 and TRBJ1-4; no clear D. There are 11 residues in the CDR3. Trimming took off 4 bases at V and 2 bases at J, with 0 bases between the two ends. Germline V gene data show CDR1 as SGHNT and CDR2 as YYREEE (reference sequence). The complete variable domain, with remaining parts taken from reference TRBV5-4 and TRBJ1-4, reads ETGVTQSPTHLIKTRGQQVTLRCSSQSGHNTVSWYQQALGQGPQFIFQYYREEENGRGNFPPRFSGLQFPNYSSELNVNALELDDSALYLCASSTNEKLFFGSGTQLSVL.

Note on this clonotype: One end of the junction is discordant with germline, which a read error may explain. This chain uses TRBV4-1 with TRBJ2-7; D is perhaps TRBD2 (7 bases). This CDR3 has 14 residues. Germline V gene sequence: CDR1 MGHRA, CDR2 YSYEKL. CDR3: CAGSGEGGVYEQYF. For the CDR3, the DNA is TGCGCCGGCAGCGGGGAGGGGGGAGTCTACGAGCAGTACTTC.

The rearrangement uses TRBV28 and TRBJ1-2; no reliable D call. V was pared by 1 base and J by 8 bases, with 11 bases between. CDR1 MDHEN and CDR2 SYDVKM come from the germline V gene. This CDR3 comprises 13 residues. The CDR3 loop reads CASSLSRTGGYTF. The CDR3 nucleotides are TGTGCCAGCAGTTTATCCAGGACGGGGGGCTACACCTTC.

The V gene is TRBV4-1, the J gene TRBJ2-3; maybe TRBD1 (6 bases). There are 17 residues in the CDR3. The V end was cut by 2 bases, the J end by 2 bases, with 17 bases between. Germline V gene sequence: CDR1 MGHRA, CDR2 YSYEKL. DNA of the CDR3: TGCGCCAGCAGCCAACCCTTCAGGGGTAGTTTCACAGATACGCAGTATTTT. Protein: CASSQPFRGSFTDTQYF.

This clonotype was detected ten times or more. The rearrangement joins TRBV14 to TRBJ2-5, with no clear D. The CDR3 is 14 amino acids. CDR1 and CDR2 (germline): SGHDN, FVKESK. V lost 5 bases, J lost 5 bases, and 15 bases lay in between. The CDR3, as DNA: TGTGCCAGCAGCTTCCGGCCAATGGGCGAGACCCAGTACTTC. It specifies CASSFRPMGETQYF.

This clonotype was found a few times. The genes are TRBV6-5 and TRBJ1-2; D is perhaps TRBD1 (5 bases). Per the germline V gene, CDR1 is MNHEY and CDR2 is SVGAGI. The CDR3 totals 15 residues. Trimming stripped 4 bases from V and 4 bases from J, with 16 bases between. CDR3 loop: CASSLGEGRIYGYTF. In nucleotides, the CDR3 is TGTGCCAGCAGTTTAGGCGAGGGGCGCATCTATGGCTACACCTTC.

The rearrangement joins TRBV29-1 to TRBJ2-3; 8 bases line up with TRBD2. This CDR3 has 16 residues. With 3 bases clipped from V and 3 bases from J, the junction kept 11 bases outside the gene matches. CDR1 is SQVTM, CDR2 ANQGSEA, per germline. Here the CDR3 reads CSVDPGLGSRTDTQYF. The DNA for the CDR3 is TGCAGCGTTGACCCGGGACTAGGGTCTCGAACAGATACGCAGTATTTT.

This clonotype showed up just a few times. The CDR3 here is CASSFFTDNTEAFF. DNA of the CDR3: TGTGCCAGCAGCTTCTTTACAGATAACACTGAAGCTTTCTTT. The rearrangement joins TRBV13 to TRBJ1-1, with unresolved D. Trimming left V 3 bases short and J 2 bases short, with 10 bases between. The V gene's germline CDR1 is PRHDT and CDR2 FYEKMQ (reference sequence). This CDR3 is 14 amino acids long.

The rearrangement joins TRBV6-2 or TRBV6-3 to TRBJ1-1; D is uncertain. Trimming stripped 3 bases from V and 7 bases from J, with 12 bases between. Germline loops: CDR1 MNHEY, CDR2 SVGEGT. The CDR3 is 13 residues long. The DNA for the CDR3 is TGTGCCAGCAGTTATGTATCCCCTGATGAAGCTTTCTTT. Amino acid sequence: CASSYVSPDEAFF.

The chain carries TRBV4-1 and TRBJ1-1; no reliable D call. The CDR3 contains 15 residues. The V end was cut by 1 base, the J end by 1 base, with 10 bases between. Germline V gives CDR1 MGHRA, CDR2 YSYEKL. CDR3 sequence (DNA): TGCGCCAGCAGCCAAGCGGACCACCAGAACACTGAAGCTTTCTTT. Translated, it gives CASSQADHQNTEAFF.

This clonotype was counted only a few times. J is TRBJ2-6 and V is TRBV9; tentatively, D is TRBD2 (6 bases). Looked up from germline, CDR1 is SGDLS and CDR2 is YYNGEE. CDR3 length: 17 residues. V was cut by 3 bases and J by 0 bases, with 13 bases left in between. The CDR3: CASSGGREPSGANVLTF. The CDR3 bases are TGTGCCAGCAGCGGAGGCCGGGAGCCCTCTGGGGCCAACGTCCTGACTTTC.

This clonotype turned up a few times. The V call is TRBV7-6, the J call TRBJ1-2; possible D gene TRBD1, 6 bases. The CDR3 totals 15 residues. From germline, CDR1 is SGHVS and CDR2 FNYEAQ. V lost 1 base to trimming and J lost 7 bases, with 16 bases between them. CDR3 sequence: CASSLGGGESPGYTF. DNA of the CDR3: TGTGCCAGCAGCTTAGGTGGGGGCGAGTCACCTGGCTACACCTTC.

This clonotype was picked up many times. The chain is built from TRBV4-2 and TRBJ1-2, with D possibly TRBD1 on 5 matching bases. From germline, CDR1 is LGHNA and CDR2 YNFKEQ. This CDR3 has 14 residues. V lost 1 base and J lost 8, with 14 bases in between. The CDR3: CASSQGSQGGGYTF. The CDR3 DNA follows: TGTGCCAGCAGCCAAGGGTCTCAGGGCGGAGGCTACACCTTC.

V is TRBV4-1 and J is TRBJ1-6; the D is unclear. Trimming shortened V by 4 bases and J by 4 bases, and 14 bases separated the two germline ends. In germline, CDR1 is MGHRA, CDR2 YSYEKL. This CDR3 comprises 16 residues. CDR3 sequence: CASSPTRREYNSPLHF. The CDR3 bases are TGCGCCAGCAGCCCCACGAGGAGGGAGTATAATTCACCCCTCCACTTT.

The chain combines TRBV4-1 with TRBJ2-2; D not certain. Trimming pared 4 bases from V and 5 bases from J, leaving 11 bases between. The CDR3 loop spans 14 amino acids. The V gene's germline CDR1 is MGHRA and CDR2 YSYEKL. CDR3 protein: CASSLAVGTGELFF. DNA of the CDR3: TGCGCCAGCAGCCTAGCCGTGGGAACCGGGGAGCTGTTTTTT.